Each of the 24 T cell receptor beta chains below was sequenced from the same sample in a study of T cells in Graves' hyperthyroidism and ophthalmopathy. Authors of the study amplified TCR beta CDR3 regions from RNA transcripts. The TCR CDR3 first-round RT-PCR relied on the HTBI primer set. TCRdb passed the multiplex PCR reads through MiXCR, listing each CDR3 protein once. Of roughly 400,000 distinct CDR3 sequences listed, roughly 25% are singletons. The sequencing input was blood. These receptors were taken from a man aged 45-60 years with Graves' hyperthyroidism.

This clonotype was found a few times. The chain carries TRBV6-1 and TRBJ2-6; D is perhaps TRBD1 (5 bases). Trimming shortened V by 6 bases and J by 0 bases, and 9 bases separated the two germline ends. The germline gives CDR1 MNHNS, CDR2 SASEGT. The CDR3 contains 15 residues. CDR3 in amino acids: CASRYRTSGANVLTF. CDR3 bases: TGTGCCAGCAGATACAGGACCTCTGGGGCCAACGTCCTGACTTTC.

This clonotype was counted many times. The chain is built from TRBV11-1 and TRBJ2-4; TRBD1 aligns across 8 bases. This CDR3 has 14 amino acids. The V gene end was trimmed by 5 bases and the J gene end by 3 bases; junction bases not matched to a gene: 3. Germline V CDR1 and CDR2: SGHAT, FQDESV (reference sequence). The CDR3: CASSTTGGKNIQYF. As DNA, the CDR3 is TGTGCCAGCAGCACAACAGGGGGCAAAAACATTCAGTACTTC. Full variable domain (missing parts from reference TRBV11-1 and TRBJ2-4): EAEVAQSPRYKITEKSQAVAFWCDPISGHATLYWYRQILGQGPELLVQFQDESVVDDSQLPKDRFSAERLKGVDSTLKIQPAELGDSAMYLCASSTTGGKNIQYFGAGTRLSVL.

In its sample, this clonotype was seen many times. In DNA form, the CDR3 reads TGTGCCAGCAGAGATCAGCGGTACCGCAATGAGCAGTTCTTC. Encoded protein: CASRDQRYRNEQFF. This chain uses TRBV6-1 with TRBJ2-1, with a tentative D call TRBD2 (5 bases). The germline gives CDR1 MNHNS, CDR2 SASEGT. There are 14 residues in the CDR3. V lost 6 bases, J lost 6 bases, and 15 bases lay in between.

The genes are TRBV4-1 and TRBJ2-3; D may be TRBD1 or TRBD2 (5 bases each). Germline lookup yields CDR1 MGHRA and CDR2 YSYEKL. V was clipped by 6 bases and J by 1 base, with 17 bases between them. The CDR3 length is 16 residues. CDR3 sequence: CASRGLRGQGTDTQYF. Written as DNA, the CDR3 is TGCGCCAGCAGGGGCCTGAGGGGCCAGGGCACAGATACGCAGTATTTT.

This clonotype has a handful of counts. V usage is TRBV27 and J usage is TRBJ2-6; D tentatively reads TRBD1 or TRBD2 (5 bases each). The germline V gene has CDR1 MNHEY and CDR2 SMNVEV (reference sequence). This CDR3 contains 14 residues. V was cut by 2 bases and J by 4 bases, with 6 bases left in between. The CDR3 DNA reads TGTGCCAGCAGTTTAGGGACCGGGGCCAACGTCCTGACTTTC. Residues: CASSLGTGANVLTF.

This clonotype was picked up many times. The gene calls are TRBV20-1 and TRBJ2-5; 7 bases line up with TRBD2. V gave up 4 bases and J gave up 4 bases; unmatched junction bases: 3. Germline V CDR1 and CDR2: DFQATT, SNEGSKA (reference sequence). The CDR3 runs 12 residues. The CDR3 DNA sequence: TGCAGTGCTACCTTAGCGGGAGAGACCCAGTACTTC. It is translated as CSATLAGETQYF.

The chain combines TRBV12-3 or TRBV12-4 with TRBJ2-2; 16 bases are a match to TRBD2. Unmatched junction bases numbered 3, after V lost 1 base and J lost 4 bases. The CDR3 runs to 18 residues. The CDR3 nucleotides are TGTGCCAGCAGTTTAGAGGGACTAGCGGGAGGGAGCACCGGGGAGCTGTTTTTT. As protein: CASSLEGLAGGSTGELFF.

The rearrangement uses TRBV29-1 and TRBJ2-7; no clear D. The J call is doubtful: the DNA matches TRBJ2-1 better. This CDR3 contains 13 residues. Germline assignment: CDR1 SQVTM and CDR2 ANQGSEA. CDR3 nucleotides: TGCAGCGTGGCCGGGCCAAGCTCCTACGAGCAGTTCTTC. This encodes CSVAGPSSYEQFF.

The chain uses TRBV11-2 and TRBJ2-1; D is perhaps TRBD2 (5 bases). This CDR3 has 14 residues. Germline CDR1 SGHAT, CDR2 FQNNGV. V lost 3 bases, J lost 4 bases, and 10 bases lay in between. The CDR3 loop reads CASSLEVIYNEQFF. CDR3 in DNA: TGTGCCAGCAGCTTGGAGGTTATATACAATGAGCAGTTCTTC.

This clonotype appeared many times. The CDR3 DNA is TGCAGCGTGGCCGGGCCAAGCTCCTACGAGCAGTACTTC. Translating gives CSVAGPSSYEQYF. The chain couples TRBV29-1 to TRBJ2-7; the D is unclear. The CDR3 is 13 amino acids. The germline V gene encodes CDR1 SQVTM and CDR2 ANQGSEA. V lost 6 bases and J lost 0, with 12 bases in between.

A few counts support this clonotype. The V gene is TRBV28, the J gene TRBJ1-6; perhaps TRBD1 as D (5 bases). Germline V gene data show CDR1 as MDHEN and CDR2 as SYDVKM. Trimming removed 3 bases at V and 8 bases at J, with 11 bases between. CDR3 length: 14 amino acids. The CDR3 here is CASSFLQGHSPLHF. For the CDR3, the DNA is TGTGCCAGCAGTTTCCTTCAGGGTCATTCACCCCTCCACTTT.

In this sample, this clonotype turned up a few times. The genes are TRBV5-1 and TRBJ2-1; D is unresolved. CDR3 size: 15 residues. Germline V gene lookup returns CDR1 SGHRS and CDR2 YFSETQ. The germline V and J ends were trimmed by 0 bases and 1 base, with 8 bases remaining between them. CDR3 in amino acids: CASSLAAQSYNEQFF. CDR3 in DNA: TGCGCCAGCAGCTTGGCGGCACAATCCTACAATGAGCAGTTCTTC.

This clonotype was found a few times. The chain combines TRBV3-1 with TRBJ1-1; D may be TRBD1 (5 bases). The CDR3 runs 13 residues. Trimming removed 3 bases at V and 4 bases at J, with 9 bases between. Germline-derived CDR1 and CDR2 are LGHDT and YNNKEL (reference sequence). CDR3 sequence: CASSHRQFTEAFF. In DNA form, the CDR3 reads TGTGCCAGCAGCCACCGACAGTTCACTGAAGCTTTCTTT. Full variable domain (outside the CDR3, taken from reference TRBV3-1 and TRBJ1-1): DTAVSQTPKYLVTQMGNDKSIKCEQNLGHDTMYWYKQDSKKFLKIMFSYNNKELIINETVPNRFSPKSPDKAHLNLHINSLELGDSAVYFCASSHRQFTEAFFGQGTRLTVV.

The chain joins TRBV9 to TRBJ2-1; 12 nucleotides agree with TRBD2. V gave up 5 bases and J gave up 4 bases; unmatched junction bases: 7. CDR3 length: 16 amino acids. Germline loops: CDR1 SGDLS, CDR2 YYNGEE. The CDR3 sequence is CASREWTSGKYNEQFF. CDR3 nucleotides: TGTGCCAGCAGAGAGTGGACTAGCGGGAAATACAATGAGCAGTTCTTC.

In regard to this clonotype: This may be a read error, as it is one base from a much larger clone. The chain has TRBV6-2 or TRBV6-3 and TRBJ2-7; D is undetermined. The CDR3 runs to 14 residues. CDR1 and CDR2 (germline): MNHEY, SVGEGT. CDR3 residues: CASSHGSVAYERYF. CDR3 nucleotides: TGTGCCAGCAGCCATGGGTCCGTAGCCTACGAGCGGTACTTC.

This clonotype was seen at least ten times. The rearrangement joins TRBV27 to TRBJ2-5, with TRBD2 as a possible D gene (6 bases). Trimming took off 7 bases at V and 2 bases at J, with 11 bases between the two ends. Germline CDR1 reads MNHEY; CDR2 reads SMNVEV (reference sequence). This CDR3 is 13 amino acids long. CDR3 sequence reads: CASKVLAQETQYF. The CDR3, as DNA: TGTGCCAGCAAAGTCCTAGCGCAAGAGACCCAGTACTTC.

This clonotype was observed a few times. CDR3 sequence: CASGLAKYNEQFF. The CDR3 DNA sequence: TGTGCTAGTGGTTTGGCGAAGTACAATGAGCAGTTCTTC. The chain carries TRBV12-5 and TRBJ2-1; D remains unclear. The CDR3 spans 13 residues. Germline CDR1 LGHNT, CDR2 FRNRAP. V was pared by 1 base and J by 4 bases, with 5 bases between.

With respect to this clonotype: Given a much more abundant clone one base away, this may be a read error. The chain uses TRBV28 and TRBJ2-5; unclear D gene. This CDR3 is 10 amino acids long. The V gene's germline CDR1 is MDHEN and CDR2 SYDVKM. The V end lost 4 bases, the J end lost 7 bases, and 4 bases lay between the germline ends. CDR3 protein: CASSYATQYF. In DNA form, the CDR3 reads TGTGCCAGCAGTTACGCGACCCAGTACTTC. The full variable domain, rest sourced from reference TRBV28 and TRBJ2-5, is DVKVTQSSRYLVKRTGEKVFLECVQDMDHENMFWYRQDPGLGLRLIYFSYDVKMKEKGDIPEGYSVSREKKERFSLILESASTNQTSMYLCASSYATQYFGPGTRLLVL.

This clonotype was recorded a few times. The rearrangement links TRBV7-2 to TRBJ1-3, with D uncertain. CDR1 and CDR2 from the germline V gene are SGHTA and FQGNSA. CDR3 size: 13 residues. V gave up 5 bases and J gave up 9 bases, with 14 bases separating them. In DNA form, the CDR3 reads TGTGCCAGCAGCATAAGCCCCCGTGGCACCATATATTTT. Translation: CASSISPRGTIYF.

The rearrangement links TRBV6-5 to TRBJ2-5, with D perhaps matching TRBD1 (6 bases). The CDR3 is 14 amino acids. V lost 0 bases to trimming and J lost 2 bases, with 7 bases between them. The germline CDR1 and CDR2 sequences are MNHEY and SVGAGI. The CDR3 sequence: CASSYSTGQETQYF. The CDR3 bases are TGTGCCAGCAGTTACTCGACAGGACAAGAGACCCAGTACTTC.

This clonotype has a handful of counts. This chain connects TRBV28 to TRBJ2-4, with D tentatively TRBD1 or TRBD2 (5 bases each). The V gene's germline CDR1 is MDHEN and CDR2 SYDVKM. The V end lost 2 bases, the J end lost 8 bases, and 10 bases lay between the germline ends. This CDR3 spans 13 amino acids. The CDR3 coding sequence is TGTGCCAGCAGTTTACCCGGGACGGACATTCAGTACTTC. As protein: CASSLPGTDIQYF. The whole variable domain, remainder taken from reference TRBV28 and TRBJ2-4, is DVKVTQSSRYLVKRTGEKVFLECVQDMDHENMFWYRQDPGLGLRLIYFSYDVKMKEKGDIPEGYSVSREKKERFSLILESASTNQTSMYLCASSLPGTDIQYFGAGTRLSVL.

At least ten counts were recorded for this clonotype. The chain combines TRBV28 with TRBJ2-5; TRBD1 aligns across 8 bases. Germline V gene data show CDR1 as MDHEN and CDR2 as SYDVKM. V gave up 3 bases and J gave up 2 bases; unmatched junction bases: 5. The CDR3 runs 15 residues. The CDR3: CASSLPWTGQETQYF. The CDR3 DNA sequence: TGTGCCAGCAGTTTGCCTTGGACAGGGCAAGAGACCCAGTACTTC.

This clonotype was seen a handful of times. This chain joins TRBV3-1 and TRBJ2-7; a weak D match, TRBD2 (5 bases). Trimming removed 4 bases from V and 2 bases from J, with 15 bases in between. The CDR3 covers 15 residues. The germline gives CDR1 LGHDT, CDR2 YNNKEL (reference sequence). CDR3: CASSLAGLETYEQYF. The DNA of the CDR3 is TGTGCCAGCAGCCTCGCAGGACTGGAAACCTACGAGCAGTACTTC.

Comments on this clonotype: This CDR3 is missing its conserved last phenylalanine or tryptophan, likely due to a read error. The V gene is TRBV28, the J gene TRBJ2-4, with D tentatively TRBD2 (5 bases). The CDR3 totals 15 residues. V gave up 3 bases and J gave up 0 bases, with 9 bases separating them. Germline CDR1 and CDR2: MDHEN and SYDVKM. The chain's CDR3 is CASSFGGVAKNIQYL. Here the CDR3 DNA reads TGTGCCAGCAGTTTTGGAGGAGTAGCCAAAAACATTCAGTACCTC.